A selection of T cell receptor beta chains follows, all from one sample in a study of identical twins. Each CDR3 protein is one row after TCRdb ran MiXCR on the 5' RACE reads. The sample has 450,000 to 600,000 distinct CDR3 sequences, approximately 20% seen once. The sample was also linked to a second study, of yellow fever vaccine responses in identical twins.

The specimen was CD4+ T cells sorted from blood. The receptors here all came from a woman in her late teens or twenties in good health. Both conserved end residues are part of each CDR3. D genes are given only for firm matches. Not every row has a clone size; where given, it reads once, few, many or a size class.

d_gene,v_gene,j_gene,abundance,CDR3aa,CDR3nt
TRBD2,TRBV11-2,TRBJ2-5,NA,CASSSSGGVFQETQYF,TGTGCCAGCAGCTCTAGCGGGGGCGTGTTCCAAGAGACCCAGTACTTC
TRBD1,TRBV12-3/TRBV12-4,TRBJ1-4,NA,CASRPRQGANEKLFF,TGTGCCAGCAGACCCCGACAGGGGGCTAATGAAAAACTGTTTTTT
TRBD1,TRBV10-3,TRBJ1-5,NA,CAISPGQDRVNQPQHF,TGTGCCATCAGCCCTGGCCAGGACAGGGTCAATCAGCCCCAGCATTTT
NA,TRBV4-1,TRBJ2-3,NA,CASSPSSTRGFADTQYF,TGCGCCAGCAGCCCCTCCTCGACTAGAGGTTTTGCAGATACGCAGTATTTT
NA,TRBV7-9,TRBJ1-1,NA,CASSFLQALLKAEAFF,TGTGCCAGCAGCTTTCTACAGGCCCTTCTGAAGGCTGAAGCTTTCTTT
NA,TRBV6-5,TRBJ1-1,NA,CASSYSRGGRNTEAFF,TGTGCCAGCAGTTACTCGAGAGGGGGGCGGAACACTGAAGCTTTCTTT
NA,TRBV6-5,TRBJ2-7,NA,CASSYSGKTYEQYF,TGTGCCAGCAGTTACTCTGGCAAGACCTACGAGCAGTACTTC
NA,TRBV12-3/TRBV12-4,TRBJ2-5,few,CASSFGTRTNQETQYF,TGTGCCAGCAGTTTTGGGACCCGCACAAACCAAGAGACCCAGTACTTC
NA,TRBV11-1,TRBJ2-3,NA,CASSPPARSDTQYF,TGTGCCAGCAGCCCACCGGCTAGGTCAGATACGCAGTATTTT
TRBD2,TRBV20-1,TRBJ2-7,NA,CSASPLSGTSGGMVYEQYF,TGCAGTGCTAGCCCCCTTTCCGGGACTAGCGGCGGGATGGTTTACGAGCAGTACTTC
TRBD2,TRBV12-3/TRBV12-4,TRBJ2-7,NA,CASSLAGGGSYEQYF,TGTGCCAGCAGCCTAGCGGGAGGGGGGTCCTACGAGCAGTACTTC
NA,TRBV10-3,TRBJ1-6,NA,CAISNLENSPLHF,TGTGCCATCAGCAACCTTGAGAATTCACCCCTCCACTTT
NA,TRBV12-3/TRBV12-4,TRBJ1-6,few,CASRFGYNSPLHF,TGTGCCAGCAGATTTGGCTATAATTCACCCCTCCACTTT
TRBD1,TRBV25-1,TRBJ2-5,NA,CASSERGAGGRETQYF,TGTGCCAGCAGTGAACGAGGGGCAGGGGGAAGGGAGACCCAGTACTTC
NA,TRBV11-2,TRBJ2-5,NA,CASSLEWAGIGETQYF,TGTGCCAGCAGCTTAGAATGGGCGGGGATTGGGGAGACCCAGTACTTC
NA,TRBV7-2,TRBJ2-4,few,CASSPTGPKNIQYF,TGTGCCAGCAGTCCTACAGGGCCCAAAAACATTCAGTACTTC
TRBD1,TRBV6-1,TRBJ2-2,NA,CASSAGGTGELFF,TGTGCCAGCAGCGCAGGGGGCACCGGGGAGCTGTTTTTT
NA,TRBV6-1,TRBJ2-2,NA,CASNPDGRPGELFF,TGTGCCAGCAACCCGGACGGCAGACCCGGGGAGCTGTTTTTT